This entry lists 17 T cell receptor beta chains sequenced from one sample in a study of high-grade serous ovarian cancer treatment subgroups. The tumor samples were collected prior to definitive surgery or chemotherapy. TCRdb's copy holds only in-frame clones and misses some; the assay was immunoSEQ multiplex PCR. The repertoire holds roughly 5,300 clones, about 70% seen once, with 4.5% to 7% in the top ten. Sequencing was performed on tumor tissue. The origin of the receptors is a human patient with high-grade serous ovarian cancer.

This clone was seen only a few times. This chain connects TRBV15 to TRBJ1-1; 9 bases line up with TRBD1. This CDR3 spans 15 amino acids. The germline CDR1 and CDR2 sequences are LNHNV and YYDKDF (reference sequence). Germline trimming cut 4 bases from V and 1 base from J; bases unmatched to any gene: 4. The chain's CDR3 is CATSTRGQGNTEAFF. DNA of the CDR3: TGTGCCACCAGCACCCGGGGACAGGGGAACACTGAAGCTTTCTTT. Full variable domain (rest looked up from reference TRBV15 and TRBJ1-1): DAMVIQNPRYQVTQFGKPVTLSCSQTLNHNVMYWYQQKSSQAPKLLFHYYDKDFNNEADTPDNFQSRRPNTSFCFLDIRSPGLGDTAMYLCATSTRGQGNTEAFFGQGTRLTVV.

In nucleotides, the CDR3 is TGCAGTGCTGAAGCGGAAGAGACCCAGTACTTC. The encoded protein is CSAEAEETQYF. The genes are TRBV20-1 and TRBJ2-5, with D tentatively TRBD2 (5 bases). Trimming removed 5 bases from V and 3 bases from J, with 7 bases in between. CDR1 is DFQATT, CDR2 SNEGSKA, per germline (reference sequence). This CDR3 contains 11 residues.

The rearrangement links TRBV4-3 to TRBJ1-5; 11 nucleotides match TRBD1. Losses at the gene ends were 1 base for V and 6 bases for J; bases not matched to a gene: 2. Germline values: CDR1 LGHNA, CDR2 YSLEER. The CDR3 runs to 15 residues. The CDR3 nucleotides read TGCGCCAGCAGCCAAGGGACAGGGGGCTTTCAGCCCCAGCATTTT. It translates to CASSQGTGGFQPQHF.

The CDR3 region is CASSHRIGQGVTAGELFF. CDR3 nucleotides: TGCGCCAGCAGCCACCGCATTGGACAGGGAGTTACCGCCGGGGAGCTGTTTTTT. This rearrangement joins TRBV4-1 to TRBJ2-2; 8 positions agree with TRBD1. V lost 3 bases, J lost 6 bases, and 15 bases stayed unmatched. The CDR3 spans 18 residues. The germline gives CDR1 MGHRA, CDR2 YSYEKL.

This chain joins TRBV5-4 and TRBJ2-5; D unclear. The V end was cut by 2 bases, the J end by 1 base, with 9 bases between. CDR3 length: 14 amino acids. Germline V gene lookup returns CDR1 SGHNT and CDR2 YYREEE (reference sequence). The CDR3 spells CASSFRPGQETQYF. The CDR3, as DNA: TGTGCCAGCAGCTTCCGCCCCGGCCAAGAGACCCAGTACTTC.

This chain uses TRBV7-2 with TRBJ2-5; tentatively, D is TRBD2 (6 bases). Germline loops: CDR1 SGHTA, CDR2 FQGNSA. The CDR3 covers 13 residues. V dropped 3 bases and J dropped 12 bases, with 17 bases sitting between them. The CDR3 coding sequence is TGTGCCAGCAGCTTGGGGCCCCCAGGCGGGGAGTACTTC. Translation gives CASSLGPPGGEYF.

This clone was seen once. This chain uses TRBV5-1 with TRBJ2-2, with 9 bases lining up with TRBD1. V dropped 4 bases and J dropped 2; count of bases not matched to a gene: 15. This CDR3 contains 19 residues. CDR1 and CDR2 (germline): SGHRS, YFSETQ. In nucleotides, the CDR3 is TGCGCCAGCAGCGGGGCATGGATACAGGGGGCTCGAAACACCGGGGAGCTGTTTTTT. This encodes CASSGAWIQGARNTGELFF.

V usage is TRBV29-1 and J usage is TRBJ2-3; TRBD1 is a possible D gene (6 bases). Trimming left V 4 bases short and J 7 bases short, with 15 bases between. Germline lookup yields CDR1 SQVTM and CDR2 ANQGSEA. This CDR3 comprises 13 residues. The CDR3 sequence is CSVGDIQTNTQYF. The CDR3 DNA reads TGCAGCGTTGGGGACATCCAAACAAATACGCAGTATTTT.

This clone was recorded once. The chain is built from TRBV11-2 and TRBJ1-1; D uncertain. The CDR3 runs 17 residues. V was trimmed by 5 bases and J by 2 bases, leaving 21 bases between them. The V gene's germline CDR1 is SGHAT and CDR2 FQNNGV. The DNA for the CDR3 is TGTGCCAGCAGCCCCCTTTTGCGGGCCGCTGTCAACACTGAAGCTTTCTTT. Translated: CASSPLLRAAVNTEAFF.

The chain has TRBV5-1 and TRBJ2-1; D perhaps matches TRBD2 (5 bases). Trimming cost V 3 bases and J 0 bases, with 13 bases left between them. CDR3 size: 16 residues. The germline CDR1 and CDR2 sequences are SGHRS and YFSETQ. The CDR3 nucleotides read TGCGCCAGCAGCTACCTCATGGGGAGCTCCTACAATGAGCAGTTCTTC. It is translated as CASSYLMGSSYNEQFF. Full variable domain (rest looked up from reference TRBV5-1 and TRBJ2-1): KAGVTQTPRYLIKTRGQQVTLSCSPISGHRSVSWYQQTPGQGLQFLFEYFSETQRNKGNFPGRFSGRQFSNSRSEMNVSTLELGDSALYLCASSYLMGSSYNEQFFGPGTRLTVL.

The CDR3 region has the DNA TGTGCCACCAGCAGAGTAAGGGGGACCGGGGAGCTGTTTTTT. Its protein product is CATSRVRGTGELFF. The chain recombines TRBV15 with TRBJ2-2; weak D call: TRBD1 (6 bases). From germline, CDR1 is LNHNV and CDR2 YYDKDF (reference sequence). The CDR3 loop spans 14 amino acids. Trimming shortened V by 1 base and J by 5 bases, and 8 bases separated the two germline ends.

The J gene is TRBJ1-6, the V gene TRBV9, with 8 bases lining up with TRBD1. V gave up 3 bases and J gave up 10 bases; unmatched junction bases: 9. Germline-derived CDR1 and CDR2 are SGDLS and YYNGEE. CDR3 length: 15 amino acids. This chain's CDR3 is CASSASGGAKSPLHF. The CDR3 DNA follows: TGTGCCAGCAGCGCTTCAGGGGGCGCGAAATCACCCCTCCACTTT.

CDR3 sequence: CASSSGGGRGYGYTF. The CDR3, as DNA: TGCGCCAGCAGCAGCGGCGGGGGGCGAGGGTATGGCTACACCTTC. The chain carries TRBV4-1 and TRBJ1-2, with a possible D match to TRBD1 (6 bases). Trimming took 5 bases from V and 5 from J, leaving 18 bases between them. Germline CDR1 and CDR2: MGHRA and YSYEKL. This CDR3 has 15 residues.

The chain couples TRBV28 to TRBJ2-7; D might be TRBD1 (6 bases). The ends were cut back, 6 bases at V and 1 base at J, with 13 bases in the middle. From germline, CDR1 is MDHEN and CDR2 SYDVKM. CDR3 length: 14 residues. CDR3 loop: CASRLDRYSYEQYV. For the CDR3, the DNA is TGTGCCAGCAGACTAGACAGGTATTCCTACGAGCAGTACGTC.

This sequence joins TRBV6-6 and TRBJ1-1, with D possibly TRBD1 on 5 matching bases. The CDR3 sequence is 13 residues long. CDR1 and CDR2 from the germline V gene are MNHNY and SVGAGI (reference sequence). The V end was cut by 0 bases, the J end by 6 bases, with 8 bases between. The CDR3 nucleotides read TGTGCCAGCAGTTACTCGGGGGAATCTGAAGCTTTCTTT. Protein product: CASSYSGESEAFF.

The gene calls are TRBV6-6 and TRBJ2-7; D gene unclear. With 0 bases removed from V and 5 bases from J, the gap between germline ends came to 11 bases. The CDR3 is 14 residues long. In germline, CDR1 is MNHNY, CDR2 SVGAGI (reference sequence). The CDR3 nucleotides are TGTGCCAGCAGTTACTCGAGTTCAGGCCACGAGCAGTACTTC. It encodes CASSYSSSGHEQYF.

The chain joins TRBV7-2 to TRBJ1-2; D unclear. Trimming took off 0 bases at V and 4 bases at J, with 9 bases between the two ends. The CDR3 has 14 amino acids. Germline CDR1 and CDR2: SGHTA and FQGNSA. CDR3 bases: TGTGCCAGCAGCTTAGCGTCAGTTAGCTATGGCTACACCTTC. The encoded protein is CASSLASVSYGYTF. The full variable domain, in which reference TRBV7-2 and TRBJ1-2 provide the parts outside the CDR3, is GAGVSQSPSNKVTEKGKDVELRCDPISGHTALYWYRQSLGQGLEFLIYFQGNSAPDKSGLPSDRFSAERTGGSVSTLTIQRTQQEDSAVYLCASSLASVSYGYTFGSGTRLTVV.